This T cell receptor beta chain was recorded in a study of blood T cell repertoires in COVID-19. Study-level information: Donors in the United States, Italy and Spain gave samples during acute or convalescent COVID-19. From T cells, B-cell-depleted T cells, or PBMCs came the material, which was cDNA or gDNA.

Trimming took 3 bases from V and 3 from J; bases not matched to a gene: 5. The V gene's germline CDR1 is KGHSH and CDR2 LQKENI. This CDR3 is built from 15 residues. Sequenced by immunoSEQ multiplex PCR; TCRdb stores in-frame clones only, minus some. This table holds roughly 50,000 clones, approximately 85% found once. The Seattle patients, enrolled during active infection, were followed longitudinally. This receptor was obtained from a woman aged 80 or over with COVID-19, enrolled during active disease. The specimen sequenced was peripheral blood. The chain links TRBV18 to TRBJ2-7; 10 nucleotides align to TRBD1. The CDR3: CASSPGRDRGYEQYF. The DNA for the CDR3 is TGTGCCAGCTCACCCGGCCGGGACAGGGGCTACGAGCAGTACTTC.